Sequencing of this T cell receptor beta chain was carried out in a study of cytomegalovirus exposure and HLA in healthy donors. 13 Jbeta primers and 60 Vbeta primers were used for the PCR. This table comes from immunoSEQ multiplex PCR, and its TCRdb copy is limited to in-frame clones, with some not included. The data hold some 14,000 clones, with about 60% observed a single time. Study observations and caveats: In vitro, three CMV-associated chains proved specific for CMV antigens.

On this clone itself: No antigen is known for it.

Germline CDR1 is MDHEN and CDR2 is SYDVKM. The V end lost 7 bases, the J end lost 6 bases, and 15 bases lay between the germline ends. CDR3 size: 13 residues. The sample comprised PBMCs. The receptor was derived from a woman in her fifties or sixties in good health and CMV-seropositive. The J gene is TRBJ1-1, the V gene TRBV28, with D perhaps TRBD1 (5 bases). The CDR3 nucleotides read TGTGCCAGCATTCTCACCCGGGGGTCTGAAGCTTTCTTT. This codes for CASILTRGSEAFF.